This T cell receptor (beta chain) was profiled in a study of blood T cell repertoires in COVID-19. Study summary: Material from acute and convalescent COVID-19 was sourced from the United States, Italy and Spain.

Sequencing used immunoSEQ multiplex PCR; TCRdb keeps in-frame clones, though not all of them. The sample has about 58,000 clones, 85% to 90% seen once. V lost 6 bases, J lost 10 bases, and 10 bases stayed unmatched. Germline CDR1 is LNHDA and CDR2 is SQIVND (reference sequence). This CDR3 comprises 13 residues. The sequenced sample was peripheral blood. The source is a man aged 55-75 years with acute or convalescent COVID-19. The rearrangement joins TRBV19 to TRBJ2-5; the match to TRBD1 covers 8 bases. The CDR3 coding sequence is TGTGCCAGTAGCACAGACAGGGGAAGCGACCAGTACTTC. Translating gives CASSTDRGSDQYF. Filled out from reference TRBV19 and TRBJ2-5, the complete variable domain reads DGGITQSPKYLFRKEGQNVTLSCEQNLNHDAMYWYRQDPGQGLRLIYYSQIVNDFQKGDIAEGYSVSREKKESFPLTVTSAQKNPTAFYLCASSTDRGSDQYFGPGTRLLVL.